What follows are 6 T cell receptor beta chains derived from one specimen sequenced in a study of human T cells and chemical hapten exposure. TCRdb ran MiXCR on the RACE reads and lists one entry per CDR3 protein. The sample records roughly 100,000 distinct CDR3 sequences, more than 10% being singletons. Time point reported: pre-sensitization, week 0. The sample's treatment: therapeutic diphenylcyclopropenone sensitization with weekly scalp DPC. The sequencing here drew on whole blood, taken in connection with sensitization to the hapten diphenylcyclopropenone (DPC). The receptors were sampled from a woman aged 55-70 years with alopecia areata. Some clones in this sample may be carry-over from other donors' samples.

This clonotype was observed at least ten times. The CDR3 region is CASRKTNYRGGKINEQFF. CDR3 nucleotide sequence: TGTGCCAGCAGAAAAACCAACTACCGAGGGGGTAAGATCAATGAGCAGTTCTTC. The rearrangement uses TRBV12-3 or TRBV12-4 and TRBJ2-1, with a tentative D call TRBD1 (6 bases). V gave up 6 bases and J gave up 6 bases, with 27 bases separating them. CDR3 length equals 18 residues.

This clonotype has just a few counts. The chain joins TRBV14 to TRBJ2-2, with TRBD2 as a possible D gene (6 bases). CDR1 is SGHDN and CDR2 is FVKESK in the germline V gene. This CDR3 is built from 16 residues. Between the trimmed V and J ends, which lost 0 bases and 3 bases, there was a span of 11 bases. Here the CDR3 reads CASSQDKRVYTGELFF. CDR3 bases: TGTGCCAGCAGCCAAGATAAGCGGGTCTACACCGGGGAGCTGTTTTTT.

The V call is TRBV18, the J call TRBJ1-4; perhaps TRBD1 as D (6 bases). The CDR3 consists of 15 residues. Trimming removed 3 bases from V and 3 bases from J, with 11 bases in between. CDR1 is KGHSH, CDR2 LQKENI, per germline. Written as DNA, the CDR3 is TGTGCCAGCTCACCTCCAGGGGTACCTAATGAAAAACTGTTTTTT. It translates to CASSPPGVPNEKLFF.

CDR3 region: CASILEGGYGYTF. Here the CDR3 DNA reads TGTGCCAGCATCCTTGAGGGTGGCTATGGCTACACCTTC. V usage is TRBV13 and J usage is TRBJ1-2; D is unclear. The CDR3 sequence is 13 residues long. The ends were cut back, 7 bases at V and 4 bases at J, with 13 bases in the middle. The germline gives CDR1 PRHDT, CDR2 FYEKMQ (reference sequence).

Here the CDR3 DNA reads TGTGCCAGCAGTTTAGAACAGGGGGGTGAAAAACTGTTTTTT. The encoded protein is CASSLEQGGEKLFF. The chain recombines TRBV12-3 or TRBV12-4 with TRBJ1-4; 8 nucleotides line up with TRBD1. This CDR3 is 14 amino acids long. Trimming removed 1 base from V and 7 bases from J; junction bases left unmatched: 2.

The sample holds many counts of this clonotype. The chain has TRBV6-1 and TRBJ2-7; no clear D. Deletions cut 6 bases from V and 3 bases from J, with 9 bases between. The CDR3 runs 12 residues. In germline, CDR1 is MNHNS, CDR2 SASEGT. The CDR3 is CASRLRDYEQYF. CDR3 in DNA: TGTGCCAGCAGACTAAGAGACTACGAGCAGTACTTC.